One sample yielded the 25 T cell receptor beta chains listed below, sequenced in a study of blood T cell repertoires in COVID-19. Sequenced by immunoSEQ multiplex PCR; TCRdb stores in-frame clones only, minus some. The sample comprises approximately 140,000 clones, approximately 84% of which are singletons, and roughly 10% rests with the top ten. The material sequenced was peripheral blood. All receptors come from a woman of 80 years or more in a cohort sampled during active or convalescent COVID-19.

This chain uses TRBV5-6 with TRBJ2-7; TRBD2 matches 8 bases. Germline V gene sequence: CDR1 SGHDT, CDR2 YYEEEE. Trimming removed 2 bases from V and 2 bases from J; junction bases left unmatched: 12. The CDR3 is 17 residues long. The CDR3 nucleotides are TGTGCCAGCAGCTTCTCTCATCGGCGGGGGGACCCCTACGAGCAGTACTTC. Translated: CASSFSHRRGDPYEQYF.

This sequence joins TRBV11-3 and TRBJ1-1; possible D gene TRBD1, 5 bases. The CDR3 is 17 residues long. V shed 0 bases and J shed 1 base, with 15 bases lying between them. CDR1 is SGHNT and CDR2 is YENEEA in the germline V gene. The CDR3, as DNA: TGTGCCAGCAGCTTAGAAGGGGTGGGGCAGAGGAACACTGAAGCTTTCTTT. Protein sequence: CASSLEGVGQRNTEAFF. Complete variable domain (other parts from reference TRBV11-3 and TRBJ1-1): EAGVVQSPRYKIIEKKQPVAFWCNPISGHNTLYWYLQNLGQGPELLIRYENEEAVDDSQLPKDRFSAERLKGVDSTLKIQPAELGDSAVYLCASSLEGVGQRNTEAFFGQGTRLTVV.

This clone was detected once. The chain's CDR3 is CASSSHRTGRREKLFF. CDR3 coding DNA: TGTGCCAGCAGCTCACATAGGACAGGGAGGCGTGAAAAACTGTTTTTT. V is TRBV7-9 and J is TRBJ1-4; TRBD1 matches 8 bases. J lost 7 bases, V lost 4 bases, and 11 bases had no gene match. The CDR3 is 16 amino acids. Germline V gene sequence: CDR1 SEHNR, CDR2 FQNEAQ (reference sequence).

The V gene is TRBV6-5, the J gene TRBJ2-7; 12 bases map to TRBD1. V gave up 8 bases and J gave up 6 bases; unmatched junction bases: 8. The CDR3 has 14 amino acids. Germline-derived CDR1 and CDR2 are MNHEY and SVGAGI. The CDR3 sequence is CASRGGQGAREQYF. In nucleotides, the CDR3 is TGTGCCAGCCGGGGGGGACAGGGGGCTCGCGAGCAGTACTTC.

The rearrangement joins TRBV19 to TRBJ2-2; 8 bases line up with TRBD2. Germline CDR1 LNHDA, CDR2 SQIVND (reference sequence). The V and J ends lost 6 bases and 4 bases, in that order; junction bases with no gene match: 10. CDR3 size: 16 residues. The chain's CDR3 is CASSHGTSRSTGELFF. The CDR3 bases are TGTGCCAGTAGCCATGGGACTAGTCGTAGCACCGGGGAGCTGTTTTTT. The variable domain in full, completed from reference TRBV19 and TRBJ2-2, reads DGGITQSPKYLFRKEGQNVTLSCEQNLNHDAMYWYRQDPGQGLRLIYYSQIVNDFQKGDIAEGYSVSREKKESFPLTVTSAQKNPTAFYLCASSHGTSRSTGELFFGEGSRLTVL.

J is TRBJ2-6 and V is TRBV21-1; the D call in the table, TRBD1, was not verified against the DNA. TRBV21-1 constitutes a pseudogene. This CDR3 spans 19 amino acids. The CDR3 sequence: CASSKVRGTPCSGANVLTF. The CDR3 region has the DNA TGTGCCAGCAGCAAAGTCAGGGGGACTCCCTGCTCTGGGGCCAACGTCCTGACTTTC.

The rearrangement uses TRBV5-1 and TRBJ2-2; D possibly corresponds to TRBD1 (5 bases). Germline lookup yields CDR1 SGHRS and CDR2 YFSETQ. Trimming stripped 10 bases from V and 5 bases from J, with 15 bases between. The CDR3 has 13 amino acids. The CDR3 nucleotides read TGCGCCGGTAAAGGGGCCTTGACCGGGGAGCTGTTTTTT. Protein: CAGKGALTGELFF.

To note about this clone: One end of the junction fails to match germline, which may point to a read error. This chain links TRBV7-2 with TRBJ1-3, with D hard to call. This CDR3 has 14 residues. Germline V lookup: CDR1 SGHTA, CDR2 FQGNSA. Here the CDR3 DNA reads TGTGCCAGCAGCTTAGTGGTTGTTGGAGACACCATATATTTT. Encoded protein: CASSLVVVGDTIYF.

This clone has just one count. The gene calls are TRBV4-1 and TRBJ2-4; TRBD2 is a possible D gene (6 bases). CDR3 length: 16 amino acids. From germline, CDR1 is MGHRA and CDR2 YSYEKL. Trimming cost V 3 bases and J 1 base, with 13 bases left between them. CDR3: CASSHQGGTAKNIQYF. CDR3 nucleotide sequence: TGCGCCAGCAGCCACCAGGGCGGGACGGCCAAAAACATTCAGTACTTC.

The CDR3 loop reads CASSLLQGAYNEQFF. As DNA, the CDR3 is TGTGCCAGCAGCTTGTTACAGGGGGCTTACAATGAGCAGTTCTTC. The chain is built from TRBV5-5 and TRBJ2-1; TRBD1 agrees at 9 bases. J gave up 4 bases and V 1 base, and 3 bases lay outside the gene matches. The germline V gene encodes CDR1 SGHKS and CDR2 YYEKEE (reference sequence). The CDR3 spans 15 residues. Variable domain in full (rest from reference TRBV5-5 and TRBJ2-1): DAGVTQSPTHLIKTRGQQVTLRCSPISGHKSVSWYQQVLGQGPQFIFQYYEKEERGRGNFPDRFSARQFPNYSSELNVNALLLGDSALYLCASSLLQGAYNEQFFGPGTRLTVL.

V gene TRBV5-1 combines with J gene TRBJ1-1; possibly TRBD1 for D (5 bases). CDR1 and CDR2 (germline): SGHRS, YFSETQ. V shed 5 bases and J shed 4 bases, with 12 bases lying between them. This CDR3 region has 13 residues. CDR3 sequence reads: CASSRDQGTEAFF. CDR3 nucleotide sequence: TGCGCCAGCAGTAGGGATCAGGGCACTGAAGCTTTCTTT.

The sample holds one count of this clone. The chain has TRBV29-1 and TRBJ1-2, with 9 bases lining up with TRBD1. Trimming removed 6 bases from V and 1 base from J; junction bases left unmatched: 3. The length of the CDR3 is 13 residues. CDR1 SQVTM and CDR2 ANQGSEA come from the germline V gene. The CDR3 here is CSVGQGINYGYTF. DNA of the CDR3: TGCAGCGTAGGACAGGGGATTAACTATGGCTACACCTTC.

About this clone itself: The junction shows a germline mismatch at one end, possibly a read error. V usage is TRBV7-2 and J usage is TRBJ2-5; 10 bases map to TRBD2. The CDR3 length is 14 residues. The germline CDR1 and CDR2 sequences are SGHTA and FQGNSA. The CDR3 loop reads CASSLALAGEIRDF. The DNA of the CDR3 is TGTGCCAGCAGCTTAGCGCTAGCGGGGGAGATCAGGGACTTC.

J is TRBJ2-2 and V is TRBV5-5; TRBD2 matches 11 bases. The CDR3 has 16 residues. CDR1 is SGHKS, CDR2 YYEKEE, per germline (reference sequence). V lost 1 base and J lost 4; bases outside the gene matches: 3. The CDR3 coding sequence is TGTGCCAGCAGCTTGACTAGCGGGGGACCCACCGGGGAGCTGTTTTTT. This encodes CASSLTSGGPTGELFF. The full variable domain, in which reference TRBV5-5 and TRBJ2-2 provide the parts outside the CDR3, is DAGVTQSPTHLIKTRGQQVTLRCSPISGHKSVSWYQQVLGQGPQFIFQYYEKEERGRGNFPDRFSARQFPNYSSELNVNALLLGDSALYLCASSLTSGGPTGELFFGEGSRLTVL.

In its sample, this clone was seen once. The rearrangement links TRBV19 to TRBJ1-5; D perhaps matches TRBD1 (5 bases). Germline CDR1 and CDR2: LNHDA and SQIVND (reference sequence). The germline V and J ends were trimmed by 7 bases and 3 bases, with 13 bases remaining between them. CDR3 length equals 14 residues. CDR3 protein: CASNGGGNNQPQHF. CDR3 DNA sequence: TGTGCCAGTAACGGGGGGGGGAACAATCAGCCCCAGCATTTT.

V gene TRBV10-3 combines with J gene TRBJ2-2; TRBD1 might be the D (5 bases). The CDR3 length is 13 residues. V was cut by 4 bases and J by 10 bases, with 13 bases left in between. Looked up from germline, CDR1 is ENHRY and CDR2 is SYGVKD. CDR3 DNA sequence: TGTGCCATCAGTGTGGACACCGATTCGGAGCTGTTTTTT. Translated, it gives CAISVDTDSELFF.

The V call is TRBV7-3, the J call TRBJ2-2; perhaps TRBD1 as D (6 bases). V lost 2 bases and J lost 3, with 10 bases in between. From germline, CDR1 is SGHTA and CDR2 FQGTGA. The CDR3 runs to 15 residues. This CDR3 is CASSLGSGDTGELFF. CDR3 coding DNA: TGTGCCAGCAGCTTAGGGTCAGGGGACACCGGGGAGCTGTTTTTT.

The chain joins TRBV11-3 to TRBJ2-2, with TRBD1 identical over 7 bases. After removal of 1 base from V and 6 bases from J, the junction contained 5 bases not matched to a gene. The CDR3 runs 15 residues. Germline V gives CDR1 SGHNT, CDR2 YENEEA. CDR3 sequence (DNA): TGTGCCAGCAGCTTAGGAGGGACAGTCGCCGGGGAGCTGTTTTTT. It specifies CASSLGGTVAGELFF.

This chain connects TRBV7-3 to TRBJ2-2, with D possibly matching TRBD1 (5 bases). Trimming took 1 base from V and 8 from J, leaving 17 bases between them. Germline V lookup: CDR1 SGHTA, CDR2 FQGTGA. The CDR3 contains 16 residues. CDR3 in amino acids: CASSLKGRATTGELFF. The CDR3 coding sequence is TGTGCCAGCAGCTTAAAGGGCAGGGCAACCACGGGGGAGCTGTTTTTT.

J is TRBJ2-2 and V is TRBV6-2 or TRBV6-3; TRBD2 matches 12 bases. This CDR3 is 16 amino acids long. The junction had 6 bases not matched to a gene; V was cut back by 5 bases and J by 5 bases. Germline V lookup: CDR1 MNHEY, CDR2 SVGEGT. The CDR3 here is CASSLAGGLWTGELFF. Written as DNA, the CDR3 is TGTGCCAGCAGTCTAGCGGGGGGGCTGTGGACCGGGGAGCTGTTTTTT.

The chain couples TRBV5-5 to TRBJ2-3; D may be TRBD1 (6 bases). This CDR3 spans 16 amino acids. The V and J ends lost 3 bases and 0 bases respectively, with 14 bases between them. Germline loops: CDR1 SGHKS, CDR2 YYEKEE (reference sequence). This chain's CDR3 is CASSSFWDTSTDTQYF. The CDR3 DNA reads as TGTGCCAGCAGCTCATTCTGGGACACTAGCACAGATACGCAGTATTTT.

The rearrangement uses TRBV28 and TRBJ1-3; a weak D match, TRBD1 (5 bases). Germline V gene lookup returns CDR1 MDHEN and CDR2 SYDVKM. The CDR3 loop spans 15 amino acids. With 10 bases removed from V and 0 bases from J, the gap between germline ends came to 16 bases. For the CDR3, the DNA is TGTGCCACCCACAACCCAGGGCTCTCTGGAAACACCATATATTTT. It encodes CATHNPGLSGNTIYF.

The V call is TRBV5-1, the J call TRBJ2-5, with 13 bases fitting TRBD2. The V and J ends lost 2 bases and 1 base, in that order; junction bases with no gene match: 2. The CDR3 extends over 16 amino acids. Germline CDR1 is SGHRS and CDR2 is YFSETQ. CDR3 sequence (DNA): TGCGCCAGCAGCTTTAGGACTAGCGGGGGCCAAGAGACCCAGTACTTC. Its protein product is CASSFRTSGGQETQYF.

This clone is a singleton in its sample. The rearrangement links TRBV24-1 to TRBJ2-6; D possibly corresponds to TRBD1 (6 bases). Between the trimmed V and J ends, which lost 7 bases and 1 base, there was a span of 10 bases. The germline gives CDR1 KGHDR, CDR2 SFDVKD. The length of the CDR3 is 15 residues. CDR3 bases: TGTGCCACCAGCCACAGGGAGTCTGGGGCCAACGTCCTGACTTTC. This sequence encodes CATSHRESGANVLTF.

This rearrangement joins TRBV2 to TRBJ1-1, with 7 positions matching TRBD1. The germline CDR1 and CDR2 sequences are SNHLY and FYNNEI. This CDR3 has 13 residues. J was trimmed by 0 bases and V by 7 bases; bases with no gene match: 2. This chain's CDR3 is CASTQGVNTEAFF. The CDR3, as DNA: TGTGCCAGCACCCAGGGGGTGAACACTGAAGCTTTCTTT.